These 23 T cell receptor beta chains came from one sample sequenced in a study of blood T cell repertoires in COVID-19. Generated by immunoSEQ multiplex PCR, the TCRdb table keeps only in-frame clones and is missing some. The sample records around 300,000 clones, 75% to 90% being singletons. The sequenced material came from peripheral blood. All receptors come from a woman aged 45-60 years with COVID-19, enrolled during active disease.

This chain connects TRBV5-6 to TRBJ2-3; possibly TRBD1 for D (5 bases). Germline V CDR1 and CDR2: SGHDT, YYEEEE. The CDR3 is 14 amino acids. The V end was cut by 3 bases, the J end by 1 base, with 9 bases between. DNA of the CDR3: TGTGCCAGCAGCTCCCAGGGTGGCACAGATACGCAGTATTTT. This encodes CASSSQGGTDTQYF.

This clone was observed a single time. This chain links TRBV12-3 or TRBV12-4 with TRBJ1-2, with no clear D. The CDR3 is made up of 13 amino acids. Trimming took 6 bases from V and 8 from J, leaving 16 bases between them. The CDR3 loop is CASRQSTLRGYTF. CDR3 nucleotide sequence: TGTGCCAGCAGGCAAAGCACGCTACGCGGCTACACCTTC.

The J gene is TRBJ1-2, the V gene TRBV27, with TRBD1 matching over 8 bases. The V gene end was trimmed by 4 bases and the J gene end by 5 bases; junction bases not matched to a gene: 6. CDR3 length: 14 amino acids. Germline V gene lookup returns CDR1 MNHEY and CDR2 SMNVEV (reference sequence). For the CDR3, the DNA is TGTGCCAGCAGTTACCTCGGACAGGGTTATGGCTACACCTTC. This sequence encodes CASSYLGQGYGYTF.

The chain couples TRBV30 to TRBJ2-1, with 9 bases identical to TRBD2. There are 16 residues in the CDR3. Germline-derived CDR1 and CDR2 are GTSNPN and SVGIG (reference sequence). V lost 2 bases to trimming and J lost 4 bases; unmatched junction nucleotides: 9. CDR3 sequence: CAWSLTLAGSYNEQFF. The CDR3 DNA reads TGTGCCTGGAGTTTGACCCTAGCGGGGAGTTACAATGAGCAGTTCTTC.

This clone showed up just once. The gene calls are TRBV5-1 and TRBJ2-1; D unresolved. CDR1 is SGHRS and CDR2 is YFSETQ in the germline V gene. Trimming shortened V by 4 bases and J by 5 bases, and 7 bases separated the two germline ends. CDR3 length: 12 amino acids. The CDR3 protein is CASSRYNNEQFF. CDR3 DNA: TGCGCCAGCAGCCGTTATAACAATGAGCAGTTCTTC.

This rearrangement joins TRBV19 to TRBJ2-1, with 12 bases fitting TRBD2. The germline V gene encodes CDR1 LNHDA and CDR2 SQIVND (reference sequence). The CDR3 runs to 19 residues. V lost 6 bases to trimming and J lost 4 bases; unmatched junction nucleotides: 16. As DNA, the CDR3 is TGTGCCAGTAGATCAGGAGGGTCCGGGACTAGCGGGCATTACAATGAGCAGTTCTTC. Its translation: CASRSGGSGTSGHYNEQFF.

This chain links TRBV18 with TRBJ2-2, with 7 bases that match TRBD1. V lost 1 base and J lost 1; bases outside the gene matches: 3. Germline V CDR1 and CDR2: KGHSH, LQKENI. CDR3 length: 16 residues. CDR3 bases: TGTGCCAGCTCACCACGTGCAGGGGGGAACACCGGGGAGCTGTTTTTT. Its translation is CASSPRAGGNTGELFF.

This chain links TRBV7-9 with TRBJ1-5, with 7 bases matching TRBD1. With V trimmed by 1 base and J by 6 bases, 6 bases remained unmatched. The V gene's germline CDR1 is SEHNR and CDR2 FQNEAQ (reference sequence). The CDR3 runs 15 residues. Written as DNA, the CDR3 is TGTGCCAGCAGCTTAGTTCACAGGGGCAGTCAGCCCCAGCATTTT. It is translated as CASSLVHRGSQPQHF.

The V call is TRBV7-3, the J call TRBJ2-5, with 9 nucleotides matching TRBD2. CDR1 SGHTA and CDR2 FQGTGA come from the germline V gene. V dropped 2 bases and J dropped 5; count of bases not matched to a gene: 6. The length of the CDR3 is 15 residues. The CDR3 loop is CASSLGAGGPETQYF. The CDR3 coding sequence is TGTGCCAGCAGCTTAGGTGCGGGAGGGCCTGAGACCCAGTACTTC.

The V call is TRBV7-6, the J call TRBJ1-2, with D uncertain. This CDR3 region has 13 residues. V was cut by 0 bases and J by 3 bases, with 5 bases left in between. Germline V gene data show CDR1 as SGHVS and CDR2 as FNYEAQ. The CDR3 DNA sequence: TGTGCCAGCAGCTTAGCCGAGTACTATGGCTACACCTTC. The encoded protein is CASSLAEYYGYTF.

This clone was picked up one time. In DNA, the CDR3 is TGTGCCAGCAGCTTAGGGGGACAGGACTACAATGAGCAGTTCTTC. It encodes CASSLGGQDYNEQFF. V and J are TRBV11-3 and TRBJ2-1; TRBD1 aligns across 8 bases. Germline assignment: CDR1 SGHNT and CDR2 YENEEA. The trim removed 1 base at V and 3 bases at J, leaving 2 bases unmatched. The CDR3 loop spans 15 amino acids.

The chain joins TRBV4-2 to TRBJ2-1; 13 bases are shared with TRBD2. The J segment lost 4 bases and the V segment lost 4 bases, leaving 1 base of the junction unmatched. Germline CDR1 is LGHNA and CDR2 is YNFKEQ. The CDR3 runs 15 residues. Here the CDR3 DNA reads TGTGCCAGCAGCCCGGGACTAGCGGGATACAATGAGCAGTTCTTC. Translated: CASSPGLAGYNEQFF.

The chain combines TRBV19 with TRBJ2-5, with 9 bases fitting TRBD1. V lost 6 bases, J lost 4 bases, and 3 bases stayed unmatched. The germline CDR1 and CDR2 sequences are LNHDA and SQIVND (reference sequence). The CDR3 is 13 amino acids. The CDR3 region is CASRGQGRETQYF. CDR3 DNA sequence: TGTGCCAGTAGGGGACAGGGTAGAGAGACCCAGTACTTC.

The DNA of the CDR3 is TGTGCCAGCAGCTTAGTTTCAGGGCCGGCAACTAATGAAAAACTGTTTTTT. It is translated as CASSLVSGPATNEKLFF. The chain has TRBV7-2 and TRBJ1-4, with D tentatively TRBD1 (5 bases). Germline-derived CDR1 and CDR2 are SGHTA and FQGNSA. Trimming took off 1 base at V and 0 bases at J, with 12 bases between the two ends. CDR3 length equals 17 residues.

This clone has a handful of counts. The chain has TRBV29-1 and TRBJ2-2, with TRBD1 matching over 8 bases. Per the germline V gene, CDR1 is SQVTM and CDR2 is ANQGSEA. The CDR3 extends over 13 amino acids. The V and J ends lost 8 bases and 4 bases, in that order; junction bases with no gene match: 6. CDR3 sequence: CSIRQGRTGELFF. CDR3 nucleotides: TGCAGCATTCGACAGGGGCGCACCGGGGAGCTGTTTTTT.

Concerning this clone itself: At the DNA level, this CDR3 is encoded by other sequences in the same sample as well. The CDR3 DNA follows: TGTGCCAGCAGTTTATCAACCGGGGGAAATCAGCCCCAGCATTTT. Encoded protein: CASSLSTGGNQPQHF. The V call is TRBV28, the J call TRBJ1-5, with D perhaps TRBD1 (5 bases). Per the germline V gene, CDR1 is MDHEN and CDR2 is SYDVKM. Trimming took 1 base from V and 4 from J, leaving 11 bases between them. The CDR3 runs 15 residues.

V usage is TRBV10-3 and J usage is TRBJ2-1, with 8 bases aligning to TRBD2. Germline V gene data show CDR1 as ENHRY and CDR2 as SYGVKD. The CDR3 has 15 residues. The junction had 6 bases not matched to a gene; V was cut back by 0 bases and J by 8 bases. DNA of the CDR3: TGTGCCATCAGTGAGTCCTCGGGAGGGCCCCATGAGCAGTTCTTC. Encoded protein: CAISESSGGPHEQFF.

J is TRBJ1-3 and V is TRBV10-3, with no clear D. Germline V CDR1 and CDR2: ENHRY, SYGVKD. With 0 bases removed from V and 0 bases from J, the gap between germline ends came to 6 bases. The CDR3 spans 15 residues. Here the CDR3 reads CAISESEISGNTIYF. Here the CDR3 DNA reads TGTGCCATCAGTGAGTCAGAGATCTCTGGAAACACCATATATTTT.

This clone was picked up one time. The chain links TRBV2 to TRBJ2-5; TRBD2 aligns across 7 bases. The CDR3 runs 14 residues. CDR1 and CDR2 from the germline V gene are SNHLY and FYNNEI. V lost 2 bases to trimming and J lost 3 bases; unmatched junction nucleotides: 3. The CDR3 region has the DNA TGTGCCAGCAGTGAAAATGGGAGGGAAGAGACCCAGTACTTC. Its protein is CASSENGREETQYF.

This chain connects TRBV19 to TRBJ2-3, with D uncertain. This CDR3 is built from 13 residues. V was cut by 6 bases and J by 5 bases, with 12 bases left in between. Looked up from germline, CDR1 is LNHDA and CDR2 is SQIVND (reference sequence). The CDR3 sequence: CASRLSSGDTQYF. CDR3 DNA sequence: TGTGCCAGTAGACTCTCGTCCGGAGATACGCAGTATTTT.

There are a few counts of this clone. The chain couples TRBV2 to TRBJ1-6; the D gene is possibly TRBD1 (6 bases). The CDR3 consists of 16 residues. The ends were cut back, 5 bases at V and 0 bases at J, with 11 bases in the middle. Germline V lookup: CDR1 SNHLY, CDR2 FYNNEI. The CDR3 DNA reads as TGTGCCAGCAGTCTCAGGGGAAGCTCCTATAATTCACCCCTCCACTTT. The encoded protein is CASSLRGSSYNSPLHF.

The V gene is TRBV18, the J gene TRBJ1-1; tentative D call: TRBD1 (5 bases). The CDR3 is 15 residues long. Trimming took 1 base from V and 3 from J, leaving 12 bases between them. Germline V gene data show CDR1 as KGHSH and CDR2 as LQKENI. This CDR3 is CASSPQGRLDTEAFF. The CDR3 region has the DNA TGTGCCAGCTCACCACAGGGGAGGCTCGACACTGAAGCTTTCTTT.

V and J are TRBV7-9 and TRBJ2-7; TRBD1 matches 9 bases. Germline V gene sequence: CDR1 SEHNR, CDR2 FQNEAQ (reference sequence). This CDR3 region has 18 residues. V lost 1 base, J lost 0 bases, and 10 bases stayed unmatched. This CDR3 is CASSLGDRVSPNSYEQYF. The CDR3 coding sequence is TGTGCCAGCAGCTTAGGGGACAGGGTTTCCCCAAACTCCTACGAGCAGTACTTC.